This T cell receptor (beta chain) was documented in a study of identical twins. The study, taken as a whole, reports: Fewer insertions characterized abundant cord blood beta clonotypes, whereas memory repertoires showed none. Out-of-frame TCR alpha sharing in monozygotic twins exceeded recombination model predictions.

In every case, the donor was a healthy Caucasian. TCRdb re-derived calls from the 5' RACE reads in MiXCR, one entry per CDR3 protein. The repertoire includes under 300,000 distinct CDR3 sequences, approximately 11% of them detected once, and about 3.9% sits in the top ten. On this clonotype: As yet, its antigen is unknown.

Looked up from germline, CDR1 is DFQATT and CDR2 is SNEGSKA (reference sequence). The CDR3 totals 11 residues. The same data also went into a second study, on yellow fever vaccine responses in identical twins. That work contributes: In identical twins, vaccine T cell responses appeared partly shared and partly individual.

Specimen: memory (CD45RO+) T cells sorted from blood. This receptor was taken from a woman aged 18-29 years in good health. The rearrangement joins TRBV20-1 to TRBJ2-5; tentative D call: TRBD1 (5 bases). For the CDR3, the DNA is TGCAGAAAAGACAGAGAAGAGACCCAGTACTTC. Its translation is CRKDREETQYF.